Presented here are 10 T cell receptor beta chains from one specimen sequenced in a study of CD8 T cells in Susac syndrome. An amount of RNA that ranged from about 0.45 to 1 ug was reverse transcribed with random hexamers. One entry per CDR3 protein results from TCRdb running MiXCR on the immunoSEQ multiplex PCR reads. The data show roughly 190,000 distinct CDR3 sequences, approximately 93% seen once. What was sequenced was CD4+ T cells from PBMCs. These receptors were collected from a human donor in good health.

Only one count was recorded for this clonotype. The V and J genes are TRBV29-1 and TRBJ1-3; no definite D call. The CDR3 contains 12 residues. V was clipped by 4 bases and J by 7 bases, with 11 bases between them. CDR1 and CDR2 from the germline V gene are SQVTM and ANQGSEA. The CDR3 region has the DNA TGCAGCGTTGTACTGCCAGCCAACACCATATATTTT. This translates into CSVVLPANTIYF.

The CDR3 is CATSDSRTSGGHYNEQFF. The DNA for the CDR3 is TGTGCCACCAGTGATTCCCGGACTAGCGGGGGGCATTACAATGAGCAGTTCTTC. The rearrangement links TRBV24-1 to TRBJ2-1; 14 bases line up with TRBD2. J gave up 4 bases and V 2 bases, and 6 bases lay outside the gene matches. The germline gives CDR1 KGHDR, CDR2 SFDVKD. The CDR3 is 18 residues long.

The chain carries TRBV5-1 and TRBJ2-3; D not certain. CDR1 and CDR2 from the germline V gene are SGHRS and YFSETQ. The CDR3 totals 14 residues. V dropped 0 bases and J dropped 2 bases, with 7 bases sitting between them. The DNA of the CDR3 is TGCGCCAGCAGCTTGGGGGTATTCACAGATACGCAGTATTTT. Residues: CASSLGVFTDTQYF.

This chain uses TRBV18 with TRBJ2-5; D could derive from TRBD1 or TRBD2 (5 bases each). V gave up 3 bases and J gave up 6 bases, with 14 bases separating them. In germline, CDR1 is KGHSH, CDR2 LQKENI. This CDR3 is built from 14 residues. The CDR3 coding sequence is TGTGCCAGCTCACCGTCCGGGACGGGAAAGACCCAGTACTTC. This gives the protein CASSPSGTGKTQYF.

V is TRBV11-2 and J is TRBJ2-1; D is possibly TRBD1 (6 bases). This CDR3 is built from 15 residues. Trimming left V 3 bases short and J 6 bases short, with 15 bases between. From germline, CDR1 is SGHAT and CDR2 FQNNGV. The CDR3 sequence is CASSFGQGLSNEQFF. CDR3 nucleotide sequence: TGTGCCAGCAGCTTCGGGCAGGGGTTGAGCAATGAGCAGTTCTTC.

The rearrangement uses TRBV2 and TRBJ2-1; 10 bases align to TRBD2. This CDR3 has 14 residues. Germline CDR1 and CDR2: SNHLY and FYNNEI. V lost 4 bases, J lost 9 bases, and 6 bases stayed unmatched. In DNA form, the CDR3 reads TGTGCCAGCAGTGCTAGCGGGGGACGTAGTGAGCAGTTCTTC. The encoded protein is CASSASGGRSEQFF.

The V call is TRBV7-2, the J call TRBJ1-2; D perhaps matches TRBD1 (5 bases). This CDR3 has 14 residues. Germline V gives CDR1 SGHTA, CDR2 FQGNSA. Trimming left V 5 bases short and J 7 bases short, with 17 bases between. In DNA form, the CDR3 reads TGTGCCAGCAGCCAATCTGGGGGGATGGCTGGCTACACCTTC. This sequence encodes CASSQSGGMAGYTF.

This sequence joins TRBV20-1 and TRBJ1-5, with 7 bases identical to TRBD1. V trimming: 6 bases; J trimming: 6 bases; junction bases outside the gene matches: 11. Germline V gives CDR1 DFQATT, CDR2 SNEGSKA (reference sequence). This CDR3 comprises 14 residues. The chain's CDR3 is CSATSRDSVQPQHF. The CDR3 coding sequence is TGCAGTGCCACCAGCCGGGACAGCGTTCAGCCCCAGCATTTT.

This sequence joins TRBV6-2 or TRBV6-3 and TRBJ2-1; tentatively, D is TRBD1 or TRBD2 (6 bases each). The germline V and J ends were trimmed by 5 bases and 15 bases, with 20 bases remaining between them. Germline V gene lookup returns CDR1 MNHEY and CDR2 SVGEGT. This CDR3 contains 13 residues. Written as DNA, the CDR3 is TGTGCCAGCAGTCCGAGCATCCTCGGGGGCCCGTTCTTC. Amino acid sequence: CASSPSILGGPFF.

The V and J genes are TRBV2 and TRBJ1-2; possible D gene TRBD1, 5 bases. Trimming shortened V by 6 bases and J by 4 bases, and 12 bases separated the two germline ends. The CDR3 length is 13 residues. CDR1 and CDR2 from the germline V gene are SNHLY and FYNNEI. The CDR3 is CASSREGSYGYTF. CDR3 in DNA: TGTGCCAGCAGCAGGGAGGGGAGCTATGGCTACACCTTC.